One T cell receptor (beta chain) is described in this entry. The antigen this receptor binds is unknown. Per-nucleotide qualities are absent, and no much larger clonotype sits a single base away. Other DNA sequences in the same sample also yield this CDR3. This specimen belongs to a study of shared clonotypes between healthy human individuals (dated by TCRdb to about 2020). About the study as a whole: Two women and a few men aged 18 to 49 years were included in the cohort. For each donor, CD4 naive and CD4 memory were each given three plates, CD8 naive was given two plates, and CD8 memory was given one plate. To estimate repertoire size and how much clonotype sharing occurs between individuals, the study deeply sequenced the blood TCR repertoires of five healthy adults. Libraries were prepared and TCR repertoires were sequenced by different laboratories using diverse techniques, in order to increase sequencing depth and limit assay-specific biases. Between about 0.8 and 8.9 billion PBMCs per donor were obtained by leukapheresis. Study-wide conclusions, independent of this receptor: Sharing across several donors was observed for about 5% of naive CD4, 3% to 4% of naive CD8, around 2.5% of memory CD4, and over 0.3% of memory CD8 clonotypes. Naive subsets generally had larger estimated clonotype richness than memory subsets did. Only blood was sampled, and tissue TCR repertoires likely differ from those in blood. Based on pairwise subsampling, the degree of clonotype sharing among donors was expected to be affected by sequencing depth. The small number of donors limited the genetic and exposure-history diversity represented. Compared with non-shared clonotypes, clonotypes shared by all four sorted-subset donors had higher generation probabilities. Incomplete sequencing was indicated by rarefaction of sorted-subset datasets, despite the large sequencing depth.

A distance of 11 bases separates the germline ends of V and J, which lose 2 bases and 4 bases respectively. In the germline V gene, CDR1 corresponds to MDHEN and CDR2 to SYDVKM. The CDR3, from cysteine to phenylalanine, totals 14 residues. CDR3 DNA is the only sequence kept; it has 42 bases, read in frame from the first base. Using the deep immunoSEQ assay, multiplex PCR amplified TCR CDR3 regions from genomic DNA. Extracted genomic DNA from each cell subset was distributed evenly across all wells of several immunoSEQ 96-well plates, and each plate was treated as a replicate. Each replicate PCR for sorted subsets received approximately 220 ng genomic DNA, equal to tens of thousands of T cell genomes. Purified libraries were quantified with a Qubit 3.0 fluorometer, sized on a Bioanalyzer 2100, and re-quantified with the KAPA Library Quantification kit. Every immunoSEQ 96-well plate was sequenced on a dedicated single-read 150-cycle Illumina NextSeq 550 flow cell. The authors' pipeline ran thus. Because the immunoSEQ output held only junctional sequences and lacked quality scores, the filtering could not match the filtering applied to full-length reads. To assign V/J genes and CDR3, sequences were annotated against IMGT germline references using PyIR, a Python wrapper for IgBLAST v1.9. Reads were filtered out if the reads had weak V/J assignments (E-value above 1e-6), no CDR3, stop codons, out-of-frame junctions, or ambiguous translated residues. V3J clonotypes were defined as sequences sharing the same inferred V gene, J gene, and CDR3 amino acid sequence. Percentage overlap between repertoires was calculated by dividing the number of shared unique clonotypes by the size of the smaller repertoire. Richness of each repertoire was evaluated using RTK rarefaction, the Chao1 estimator, and Recon v2.1 estimates of unobserved clonotypes. OLGA was used to compute generation probabilities for all TCRbeta clonotypes that the gDNA method yielded from a handful of donors. TCRdb took over this immuneACCESS table, retaining in-frame rearrangements with V and J assigned. Such tables are incomplete; in checked studies, under half of the missing clones stem from an unresolved V gene, and the remainder is unexplained. V, J and clone size derive from that table, while D and trimming were established from the DNA sequence. This sample lists more than 2,000,000 clones; approximately 93% were detected once. The ten largest make up 0.35% to 0.5% of the sample.

The donors were healthy, HIV-negative adults with no recently reported acute infections or vaccinations. Every donor was a Caucasian adult living in Nashville, Tennessee, USA. CD4+ T cells were enriched by magnetic negative selection, after which naive cells were positively selected on CD45RA and the negative fraction was taken as the memory subset. Blood was obtained by leukapheresis, after which PBMCs were separated by Ficoll-Histopaque density gradient centrifugation and cryopreserved in liquid nitrogen vapor phase. Purity and quantity of every magnetically sorted T cell population were checked by analytical flow cytometry. Genomic DNA was isolated from each sorted fraction and quantified by UV absorbance on a Nanodrop 2000c.

In this chain, TRBV28 is recombined with TRBJ2-5; the D gene cannot be resolved reliably. Specimen: naive CD4+ T cells from PBMCs. The sample's cell subset or site label is to be understood as: CD45RA+ positively selected. The clonotype was recovered from a man aged 18-30 years in good health. Some clones in this sample may be carry-over from other donors' samples. The CDR3 region: CASSLSRVGETQYF. The DNA is TGTGCCAGCAGTTTAAGCCGGGTTGGAGAGACCCAGTACTTC. Beyond the CDR3, the reference TRBV28 and TRBJ2-5 genes provide the residues; the full variable domain reads: DVKVTQSSRYLVKRTGEKVFLECVQDMDHENMFWYRQDPGLGLRLIYFSYDVKMKEKGDIPEGYSVSREKKERFSLILESASTNQTSMYLCASSLSRVGETQYFGPGTRLLVL.